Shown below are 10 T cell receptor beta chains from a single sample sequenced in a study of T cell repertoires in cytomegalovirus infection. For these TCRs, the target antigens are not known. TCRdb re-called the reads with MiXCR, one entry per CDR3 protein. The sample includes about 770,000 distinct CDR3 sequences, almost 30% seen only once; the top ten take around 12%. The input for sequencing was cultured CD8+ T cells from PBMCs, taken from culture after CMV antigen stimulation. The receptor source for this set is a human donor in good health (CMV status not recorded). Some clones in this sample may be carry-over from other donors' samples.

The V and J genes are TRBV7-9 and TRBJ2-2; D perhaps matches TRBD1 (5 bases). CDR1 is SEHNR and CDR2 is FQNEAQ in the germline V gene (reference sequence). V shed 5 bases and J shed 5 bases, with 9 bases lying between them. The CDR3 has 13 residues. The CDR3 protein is CASSGGQTGELFF. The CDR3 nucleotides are TGTGCCAGCAGCGGCGGACAAACCGGGGAGCTGTTTTTT. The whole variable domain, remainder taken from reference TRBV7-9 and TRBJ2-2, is DTGVSQNPRHKITKRGQNVTFRCDPISEHNRLYWYRQTLGQGPEFLTYFQNEAQLEKSRLLSDRFSAERPKGSFSTLEIQRTEQGDSAMYLCASSGGQTGELFFGEGSRLTVL.

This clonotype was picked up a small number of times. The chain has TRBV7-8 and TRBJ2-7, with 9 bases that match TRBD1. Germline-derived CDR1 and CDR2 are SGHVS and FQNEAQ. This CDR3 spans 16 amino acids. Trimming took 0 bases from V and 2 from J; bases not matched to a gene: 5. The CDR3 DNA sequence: TGTGCCAGCAGCTTAGCGCAGGGACAGGGTCCCTACGAGCAGTACTTC. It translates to CASSLAQGQGPYEQYF.

Written as DNA, the CDR3 is TGTGCCAGCAGCTTAGACGTCTCAGGGTACGAGCAGTACTTC. Protein sequence: CASSLDVSGYEQYF. The chain links TRBV7-9 to TRBJ2-7; the D gene is possibly TRBD1 (5 bases). The CDR3 length is 14 residues. Germline V gene data show CDR1 as SEHNR and CDR2 as FQNEAQ (reference sequence). The germline V and J ends were trimmed by 1 base and 4 bases, with 11 bases remaining between them.

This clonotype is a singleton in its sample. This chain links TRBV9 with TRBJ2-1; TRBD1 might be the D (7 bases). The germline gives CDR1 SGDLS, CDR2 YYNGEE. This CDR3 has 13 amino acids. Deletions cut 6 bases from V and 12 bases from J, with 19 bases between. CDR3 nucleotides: TGTGCCAGCACCCGAGGAGGGGGCGCGGGGCAGTTCTTC. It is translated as CASTRGGGAGQFF.

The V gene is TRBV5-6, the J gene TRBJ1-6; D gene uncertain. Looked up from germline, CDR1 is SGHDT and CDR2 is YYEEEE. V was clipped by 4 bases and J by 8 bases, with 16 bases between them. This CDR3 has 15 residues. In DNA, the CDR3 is TGTGCCAGCAGCCGAGGCAGGCCGTTTTATTCACCCCTCCACTTT. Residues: CASSRGRPFYSPLHF.

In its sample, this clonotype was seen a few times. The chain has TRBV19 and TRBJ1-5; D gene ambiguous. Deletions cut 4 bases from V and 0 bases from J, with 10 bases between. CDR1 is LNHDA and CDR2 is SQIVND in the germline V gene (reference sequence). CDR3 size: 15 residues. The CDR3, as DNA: TGTGCCAGTAGTACCCTGCAGTATAGCAATCAGCCCCAGCATTTT. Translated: CASSTLQYSNQPQHF.

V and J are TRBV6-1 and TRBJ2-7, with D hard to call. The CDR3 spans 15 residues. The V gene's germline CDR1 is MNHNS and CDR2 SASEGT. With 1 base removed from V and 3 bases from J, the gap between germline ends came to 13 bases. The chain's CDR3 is CASSEDSYIGYEQYF. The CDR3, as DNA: TGTGCCAGCAGTGAAGACTCGTATATCGGCTACGAGCAGTACTTC.

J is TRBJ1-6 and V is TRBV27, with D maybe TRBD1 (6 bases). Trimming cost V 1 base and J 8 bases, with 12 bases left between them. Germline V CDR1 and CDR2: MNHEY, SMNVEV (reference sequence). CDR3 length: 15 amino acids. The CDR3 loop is CASSLWGQVDSPLHF. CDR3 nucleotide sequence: TGTGCCAGCAGTTTATGGGGGCAGGTGGATTCACCCCTCCACTTT.

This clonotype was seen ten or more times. CDR3 residues: CASSLVDGPEAFF. The CDR3 nucleotides are TGTGCCAGCAGCTTAGTGGACGGCCCTGAAGCTTTCTTT. V is TRBV7-2 and J is TRBJ1-1; D remains unclear. Germline V gives CDR1 SGHTA, CDR2 FQGNSA. This CDR3 has 13 residues. Trimming removed 1 base at V and 6 bases at J, with 9 bases between.

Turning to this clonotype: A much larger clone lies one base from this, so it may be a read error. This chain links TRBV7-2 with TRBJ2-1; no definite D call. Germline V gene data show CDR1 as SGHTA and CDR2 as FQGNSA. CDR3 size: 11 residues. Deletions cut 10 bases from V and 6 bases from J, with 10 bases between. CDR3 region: CANERLNEQFF. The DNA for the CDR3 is TGTGCCAATGAACGTCTCAATGAGCAGTTCTTC.